This TCR beta chain was captured by sequencing in a study of Ad26.COV2.S vaccination and SARS-CoV-2 variants. Whole-study findings and limits: TCR breadth and depth analyses may have underestimated total T cell responses. Breadth of non-spike TCRs did not differ between vaccinees and placebo recipients. Reported findings describe substantial breadth in spike-specific CD8+ and CD4+ T cell responses following vaccination. Vaccinated individuals (as opposed to placebo recipients) had higher spike-specific TCR breadth.

The trim removed 6 bases at V and 3 bases at J, leaving 4 bases unmatched. Germline V lookup: CDR1 MNHEY, CDR2 SVGAGI. This CDR3 is 13 amino acids long. Produced via immunoSEQ multiplex PCR; TCRdb's table is partial and in-frame only. The sample shows about 350,000 clones, just over 90% of them seen only once. To note about this clone: The antigen is not known.

J is TRBJ1-1 and V is TRBV6-5; TRBD1 matches 7 bases. The TCR comes from a human donor who had recovered from COVID-19. This specimen was peripheral blood, taken after recovery from COVID-19. The CDR3 DNA reads as TGTGCCAGCAGCCCCACAGGGGACACTGAAGCTTTCTTT. It yields the protein CASSPTGDTEAFF.